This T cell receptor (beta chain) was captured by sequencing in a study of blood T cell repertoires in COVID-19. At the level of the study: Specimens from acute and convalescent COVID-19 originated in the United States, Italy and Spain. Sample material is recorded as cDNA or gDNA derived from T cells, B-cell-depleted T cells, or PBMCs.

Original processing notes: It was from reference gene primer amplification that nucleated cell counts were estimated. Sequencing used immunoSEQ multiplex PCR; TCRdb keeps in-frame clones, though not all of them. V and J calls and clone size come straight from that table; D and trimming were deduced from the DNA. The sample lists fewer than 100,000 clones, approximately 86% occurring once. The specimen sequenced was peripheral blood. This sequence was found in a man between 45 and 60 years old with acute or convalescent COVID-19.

CDR3 bases: TGTGCCAGCAGTGATTCAGCGGATTCGAACACCGGGGAGCTGTTTTTT. Its protein is CASSDSADSNTGELFF. The V gene is TRBV2, the J gene TRBJ2-2; a weak D match, TRBD2 (5 bases). CDR3 size: 16 residues. The V end was cut by 3 bases, the J end by 0 bases, with 11 bases between. CDR1 and CDR2 from the germline V gene are SNHLY and FYNNEI.